Presented here are 25 T cell receptor beta chains from one specimen sequenced in a study of long-term antiretroviral therapy in people with HIV. Assay version v3.0 of immunoSEQ was used, and it was run at survey level. Profiling relied on immunoSEQ multiplex PCR, and the TCRdb table lists in-frame clones only, not all of them. Among tens of thousands of clones listed, around three quarters were seen once. The specimen was unsorted PBMCs, collected 1.1 years before starting antiretroviral therapy. These receptor sequences come from a woman in her thirties or forties with HIV.

The rearrangement joins TRBV6-1 to TRBJ2-3; D is possibly TRBD1 (6 bases). CDR1 is MNHNS, CDR2 SASEGT, per germline. This CDR3 is built from 16 residues. V was shortened by 3 bases and J by 1 base, with 14 bases between the two germline ends. The CDR3 DNA is TGTGCCAGCAGTGAGTGGGGGCCCACCGGCACAGATACGCAGTATTTT. This gives the protein CASSEWGPTGTDTQYF.

This clone was found a few times. The chain employs TRBV10-3 and TRBJ1-2; tentative D call: TRBD1 (5 bases). The CDR3 loop spans 12 amino acids. Germline V CDR1 and CDR2: ENHRY, SYGVKD. V was trimmed by 4 bases and J by 4 bases, leaving 7 bases between them. Here the CDR3 reads CAISGQGYGYTF. The CDR3 coding sequence is TGTGCCATCAGTGGCCAGGGCTATGGCTACACCTTC.

The chain carries TRBV29-1 and TRBJ2-7; perhaps TRBD2 as D (7 bases). V dropped 4 bases and J dropped 4 bases, with 11 bases sitting between them. The CDR3 covers 12 residues. Germline CDR1 is SQVTM and CDR2 is ANQGSEA. DNA for the CDR3: TGCAGCGTTGTAGGGGGGGCTTACGAGCAGTACTTC. Translated, it gives CSVVGGAYEQYF.

V gene TRBV6-1 combines with J gene TRBJ1-5; 10 bases agree with TRBD1. The CDR3 covers 19 residues. The junction had 14 bases not matched to a gene; V was cut back by 2 bases and J by 4 bases. Per the germline V gene, CDR1 is MNHNS and CDR2 is SASEGT. CDR3 sequence reads: CASSEITGTGEFGNQPQHF. The DNA of the CDR3 is TGTGCCAGCAGTGAAATAACCGGGACAGGGGAATTTGGAAATCAGCCCCAGCATTTT.

The chain carries TRBV21-1 and TRBJ1-2. TRBV21-1 is a known pseudogene. This CDR3 has 13 residues. In DNA, the CDR3 is TGTGCCAGCAGCAAAAAGGGGGGCGATGGCTACACCTTC. Protein product: CASSKKGGDGYTF.

The chain is built from TRBV5-1 and TRBJ2-2, with no clear D. CDR1 is SGHRS and CDR2 is YFSETQ in the germline V gene. This CDR3 contains 15 residues. Trimming shortened V by 0 bases and J by 0 bases, and 6 bases separated the two germline ends. The DNA for the CDR3 is TGCGCCAGCAGCTTGGTTGGGTCGAACACCGGGGAGCTGTTTTTT. Its translation is CASSLVGSNTGELFF.

V gene TRBV10-3 combines with J gene TRBJ1-2, with D possibly being TRBD1 (5 bases). Trimming removed 0 bases at V and 2 bases at J, with 7 bases between. Germline V gene sequence: CDR1 ENHRY, CDR2 SYGVKD. The CDR3 loop spans 14 amino acids. The CDR3 sequence is CAISESWGNYGYTF. CDR3 nucleotides: TGTGCCATCAGTGAGTCCTGGGGGAACTATGGCTACACCTTC.

This clone has a single count. The chain links TRBV21-1 to TRBJ1-4. TRBV21-1 is a documented pseudogene. The CDR3 spans 17 residues. This chain's CDR3 is CASSNCAVTNINEKLFF. The CDR3 nucleotides are TGTGCCAGCAGCAACTGTGCGGTGACCAACATTAATGAAAAACTGTTTTTT.

The V and J genes are TRBV11-3 and TRBJ2-7; 8 nucleotides align to TRBD2. With V trimmed by 6 bases and J by 6 bases, 25 bases remained unmatched. This CDR3 contains 19 residues. Germline loops: CDR1 SGHNT, CDR2 YENEEA. CDR3 sequence reads: CASSRRTASGTRRVGEQYF. For the CDR3, the DNA is TGTGCCAGCAGTCGACGGACAGCCTCCGGGACTAGGCGGGTCGGCGAGCAGTACTTC.

The J gene is TRBJ2-7, the V gene TRBV4-3; 11 nucleotides match TRBD2. CDR1 and CDR2 (germline): LGHNA, YSLEER. This CDR3 has 15 amino acids. V shed 4 bases, J shed 3 bases, and the junction held 5 bases outside the gene matches. The CDR3 here is CASSPDLAGGYEQYF. CDR3 DNA: TGCGCCAGCAGCCCGGACCTAGCGGGGGGCTACGAGCAGTACTTC.

This chain joins TRBV11-3 and TRBJ1-1, with D perhaps TRBD1 (6 bases). Germline CDR1 SGHNT, CDR2 YENEEA. The CDR3 extends over 12 amino acids. V lost 3 bases to trimming and J lost 6 bases, with 8 bases between them. CDR3 sequence (DNA): TGTGCCAGCAGCTTCCCAGGGGCTGAAGCTTTCTTT. It codes for CASSFPGAEAFF. Looking up the rest from reference TRBV11-3 and TRBJ1-1 gives the full variable domain: EAGVVQSPRYKIIEKKQPVAFWCNPISGHNTLYWYLQNLGQGPELLIRYENEEAVDDSQLPKDRFSAERLKGVDSTLKIQPAELGDSAVYLCASSFPGAEAFFGQGTRLTVV.

J is TRBJ2-7 and V is TRBV7-9; D tentatively reads TRBD1 or TRBD2 (5 bases each). The CDR3 runs to 15 residues. V gave up 0 bases and J gave up 4 bases, with 13 bases separating them. Germline V gene data show CDR1 as SEHNR and CDR2 as FQNEAQ (reference sequence). The CDR3 DNA reads TGTGCCAGCAGCTTAGCGCGGGCAGGGCCATACGAGCAGTACTTC. Its translation is CASSLARAGPYEQYF.

This rearrangement joins TRBV7-9 to TRBJ2-1, with a weak D call TRBD1 (6 bases). The CDR3 contains 14 residues. Trimming pared 3 bases from V and 6 bases from J, leaving 12 bases between. The germline V gene has CDR1 SEHNR and CDR2 FQNEAQ (reference sequence). Written as DNA, the CDR3 is TGTGCCAGCAGCTTCTTGGACAGCACCAATGAGCAGTTCTTC. This translates into CASSFLDSTNEQFF. Combining the CDR3 with reference TRBV7-9 and TRBJ2-1 gives the whole variable domain DTGVSQNPRHKITKRGQNVTFRCDPISEHNRLYWYRQTLGQGPEFLTYFQNEAQLEKSRLLSDRFSAERPKGSFSTLEIQRTEQGDSAMYLCASSFLDSTNEQFFGPGTRLTVL.

The CDR3 reads CASSHLPTDSYEQYF. The CDR3 DNA reads TGTGCCAGCAGTCATTTGCCGACAGATTCCTACGAGCAGTACTTC. This chain uses TRBV6-5 with TRBJ2-7; a possible D gene is TRBD1 (5 bases). The germline CDR1 and CDR2 sequences are MNHEY and SVGAGI. The CDR3 extends over 15 amino acids. V was pared by 5 bases and J by 1 base, with 15 bases between.

This chain uses TRBV19 with TRBJ2-1; D assignment may be TRBD1 or TRBD2 (5 bases each). Per the germline V gene, CDR1 is LNHDA and CDR2 is SQIVND (reference sequence). The CDR3 is 16 amino acids. Trimming removed 7 bases from V and 6 bases from J, with 22 bases in between. The CDR3 loop is CASTTSTGGLFNEQFF. CDR3 nucleotides: TGTGCCAGTACCACCTCTACAGGAGGCTTGTTCAATGAGCAGTTCTTC. The variable domain in full, completed from reference TRBV19 and TRBJ2-1, reads DGGITQSPKYLFRKEGQNVTLSCEQNLNHDAMYWYRQDPGQGLRLIYYSQIVNDFQKGDIAEGYSVSREKKESFPLTVTSAQKNPTAFYLCASTTSTGGLFNEQFFGPGTRLTVL.

This clone was seen more than once but under ten times. The J gene is TRBJ1-2, the V gene TRBV7-9; a possible D gene is TRBD1 (5 bases). The length of the CDR3 is 14 residues. The germline V gene encodes CDR1 SEHNR and CDR2 FQNEAQ (reference sequence). Trimming removed 3 bases at V and 7 bases at J, with 15 bases between. The CDR3 loop reads CASSFSIQGAGYTF. CDR3 nucleotides: TGTGCCAGCAGCTTCAGTATTCAGGGAGCTGGCTACACCTTC.

This clone was seen only once. The chain combines TRBV4-2 with TRBJ1-5; TRBD1 agrees at 12 bases. This CDR3 comprises 17 residues. V lost 1 base, J lost 6 bases, and 7 bases stayed unmatched. The germline CDR1 and CDR2 sequences are LGHNA and YNFKEQ. The CDR3 here is CASSQAGDRGPGQPQHF. For the CDR3, the DNA is TGTGCCAGCAGCCAAGCAGGGGACAGGGGGCCAGGTCAGCCCCAGCATTTT.

The chain is built from TRBV25-1 and TRBJ2-3; no definite D call. Per germline, CDR1 MGHDK and CDR2 SYGVNS. This CDR3 is 13 amino acids long. V lost 4 bases and J 6 bases, leaving 11 bases between the germline ends. CDR3 in amino acids: CASSAAPDDTQYF. In DNA, the CDR3 is TGTGCCAGCAGTGCCGCCCCGGACGATACGCAGTATTTT.

This clone was recorded only once. This chain connects TRBV7-9 to TRBJ2-3; D not certain. V dropped 5 bases and J dropped 0 bases, with 12 bases sitting between them. Germline CDR1 and CDR2: SEHNR and FQNEAQ (reference sequence). The CDR3 has 15 residues. CDR3 nucleotide sequence: TGTGCCAGCAGCCCGACATGGAGTAGCACAGATACGCAGTATTTT. Its protein product is CASSPTWSSTDTQYF.

The CDR3 DNA is TGTGCCAGCAGCTTTAACCTCGATCTTTTCCAAGAGACCCAGTACTTC. This translates into CASSFNLDLFQETQYF. This chain connects TRBV7-9 to TRBJ2-5; D uncertain. The germline CDR1 and CDR2 sequences are SEHNR and FQNEAQ (reference sequence). The V gene lost 3 bases and the J gene lost 1 base, with 15 bases spanning the gap. The CDR3 covers 16 residues.

V and J are TRBV29-1 and TRBJ1-2; D gene ambiguous. Germline CDR1 reads SQVTM; CDR2 reads ANQGSEA. The CDR3 consists of 10 residues. V was shortened by 5 bases and J by 7 bases, with 8 bases between the two germline ends. The CDR3 DNA reads TGCAGCGTTCTTCATAGTGGCTACACCTTC. It specifies CSVLHSGYTF.

CDR3 DNA sequence: TGTGCCAGCAGTTACTCTGGGACAGGAGAAGCCTACGAGCAGTACTTC. Encoded protein: CASSYSGTGEAYEQYF. The genes are TRBV6-5 and TRBJ2-7, with TRBD1 matching over 8 bases. After removal of 0 bases from V and 2 bases from J, the junction contained 6 bases not matched to a gene. From germline, CDR1 is MNHEY and CDR2 SVGAGI. The CDR3 spans 16 residues.

This clone was seen a few times. V is TRBV30 and J is TRBJ1-2; TRBD1 matches at 9 bases. Germline assignment: CDR1 GTSNPN and CDR2 SVGIG (reference sequence). This CDR3 comprises 13 residues. The CDR3 DNA reads as TGTGGAGGGACAGGGAAAGAGGGATATGGCTACACCTTC. This codes for CGGTGKEGYGYTF.

This CDR3 reads CASSSSGGAVTDTQYF. The CDR3 DNA is TGTGCCAGCAGCTCGAGCGGGGGGGCGGTGACAGATACGCAGTATTTT. This chain uses TRBV7-9 with TRBJ2-3; TRBD2 matches at 10 bases. V trimming: 4 bases; J trimming: 3 bases; junction bases outside the gene matches: 7. The CDR3 consists of 16 residues. Germline values: CDR1 SEHNR, CDR2 FQNEAQ (reference sequence).

This chain uses TRBV2 with TRBJ1-5, with TRBD1 matching over 9 bases. Germline V lookup: CDR1 SNHLY, CDR2 FYNNEI. The V and J ends lost 8 bases and 4 bases, in that order; junction bases with no gene match: 6. There are 14 residues in the CDR3. The CDR3 DNA sequence: TGTGCCAGCGAAGGACAGGGGCCGAATCAGCCCCAGCATTTT. Residues: CASEGQGPNQPQHF.